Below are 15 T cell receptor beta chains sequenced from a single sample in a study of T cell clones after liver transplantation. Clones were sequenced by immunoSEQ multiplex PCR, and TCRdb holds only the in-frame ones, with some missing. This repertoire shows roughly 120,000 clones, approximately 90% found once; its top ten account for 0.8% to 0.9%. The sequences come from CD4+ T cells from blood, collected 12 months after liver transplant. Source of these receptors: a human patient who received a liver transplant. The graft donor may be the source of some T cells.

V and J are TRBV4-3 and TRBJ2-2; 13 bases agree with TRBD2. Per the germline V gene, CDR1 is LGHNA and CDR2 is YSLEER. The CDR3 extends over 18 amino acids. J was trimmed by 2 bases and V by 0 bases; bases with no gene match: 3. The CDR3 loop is CASSQEAGLAGNTGELFF. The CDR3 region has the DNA TGCGCCAGCAGCCAAGAAGCGGGACTAGCGGGAAACACCGGGGAGCTGTTTTTT.

This CDR3 is CASSIGGSLYF. The CDR3 DNA sequence: TGTGCCAGTAGTATAGGGGGAAGCCTTTACTTC. The chain links TRBV19 to TRBJ2-7; D is unresolved. Trimming pared 1 base from V and 13 bases from J, leaving 11 bases between. Germline V gives CDR1 LNHDA, CDR2 SQIVND (reference sequence). The CDR3 covers 11 residues.

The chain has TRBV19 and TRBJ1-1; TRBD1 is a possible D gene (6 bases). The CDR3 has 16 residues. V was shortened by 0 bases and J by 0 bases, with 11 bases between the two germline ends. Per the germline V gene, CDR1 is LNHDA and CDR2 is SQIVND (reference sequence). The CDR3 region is CASSIDGQLMNTEAFF. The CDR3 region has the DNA TGTGCCAGTAGTATAGATGGACAGCTCATGAACACTGAAGCTTTCTTT.

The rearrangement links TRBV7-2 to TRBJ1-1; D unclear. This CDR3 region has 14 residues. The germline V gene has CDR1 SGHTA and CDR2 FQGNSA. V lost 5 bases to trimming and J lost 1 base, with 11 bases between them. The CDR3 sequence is CASSLPLRNTEAFF. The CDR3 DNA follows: TGTGCCAGCAGCCTCCCTTTGCGGAACACTGAAGCTTTCTTT.

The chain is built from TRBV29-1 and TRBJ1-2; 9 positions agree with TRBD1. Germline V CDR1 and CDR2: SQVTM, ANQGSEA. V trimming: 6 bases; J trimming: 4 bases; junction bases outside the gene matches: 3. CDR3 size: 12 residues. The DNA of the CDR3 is TGCAGCGTGGACAGGGGTGTCTATGGCTACACCTTC. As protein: CSVDRGVYGYTF.

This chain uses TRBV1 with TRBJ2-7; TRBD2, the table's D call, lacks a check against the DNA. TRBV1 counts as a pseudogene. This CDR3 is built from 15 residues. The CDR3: CTSSQKTSGTYEQYF. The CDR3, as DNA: TGCACCAGCAGCCAAAAAACTAGCGGGACCTACGAGCAGTACTTC.

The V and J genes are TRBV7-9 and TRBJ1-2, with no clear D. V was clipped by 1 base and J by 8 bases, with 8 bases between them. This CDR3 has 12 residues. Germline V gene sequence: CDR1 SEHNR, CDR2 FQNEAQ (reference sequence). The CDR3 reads CASSLGQSGYTF. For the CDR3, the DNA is TGTGCCAGCAGCTTAGGCCAGTCCGGCTACACCTTC.

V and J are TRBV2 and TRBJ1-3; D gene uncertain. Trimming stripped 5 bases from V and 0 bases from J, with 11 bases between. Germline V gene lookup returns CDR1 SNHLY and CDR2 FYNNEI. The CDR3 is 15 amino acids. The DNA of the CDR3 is TGTGCCAGCAGTACCCCGGAGTACTCTGGAAACACCATATATTTT. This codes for CASSTPEYSGNTIYF.

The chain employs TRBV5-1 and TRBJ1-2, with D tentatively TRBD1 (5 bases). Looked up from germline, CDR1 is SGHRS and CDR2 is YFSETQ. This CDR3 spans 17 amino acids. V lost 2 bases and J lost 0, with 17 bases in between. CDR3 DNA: TGCGCCAGCAGCTTAGAGGGCGGGGCAGCCTCTAACTATGGCTACACCTTC. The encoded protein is CASSLEGGAASNYGYTF.

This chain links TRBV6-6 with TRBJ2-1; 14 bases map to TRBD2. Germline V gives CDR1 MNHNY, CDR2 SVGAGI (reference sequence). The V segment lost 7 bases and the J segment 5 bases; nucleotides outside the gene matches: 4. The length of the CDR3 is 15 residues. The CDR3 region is CASTGLAGGDNEQFF. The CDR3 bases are TGTGCCAGCACCGGACTAGCGGGAGGTGACAATGAGCAGTTCTTC.

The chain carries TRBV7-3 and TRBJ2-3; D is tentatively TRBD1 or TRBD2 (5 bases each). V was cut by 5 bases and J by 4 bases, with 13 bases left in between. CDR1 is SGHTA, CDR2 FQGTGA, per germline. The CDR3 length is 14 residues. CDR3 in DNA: TGTGCCAGCAGCCCTCTTCCGGGACCAGATACGCAGTATTTT. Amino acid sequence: CASSPLPGPDTQYF.

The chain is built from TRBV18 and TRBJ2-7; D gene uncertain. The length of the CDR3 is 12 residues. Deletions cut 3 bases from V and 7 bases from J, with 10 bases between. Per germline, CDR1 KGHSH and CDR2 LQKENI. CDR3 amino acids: CASSPQLREQYF. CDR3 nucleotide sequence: TGTGCCAGCTCACCTCAACTGCGTGAGCAGTACTTC.

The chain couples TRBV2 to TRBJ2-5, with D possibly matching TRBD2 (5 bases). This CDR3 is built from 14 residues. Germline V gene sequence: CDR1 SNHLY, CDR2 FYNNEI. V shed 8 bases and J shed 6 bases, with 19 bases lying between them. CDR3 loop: CASRPTGPGKTQYF. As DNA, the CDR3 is TGTGCCAGCCGACCAACCGGGCCGGGGAAGACCCAGTACTTC.

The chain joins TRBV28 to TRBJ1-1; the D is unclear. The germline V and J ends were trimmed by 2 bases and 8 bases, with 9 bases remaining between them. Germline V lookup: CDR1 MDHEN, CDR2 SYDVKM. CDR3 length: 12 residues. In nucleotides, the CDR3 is TGTGCCAGCAGTTTAAGACCAACCGAAGCTTTCTTT. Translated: CASSLRPTEAFF.

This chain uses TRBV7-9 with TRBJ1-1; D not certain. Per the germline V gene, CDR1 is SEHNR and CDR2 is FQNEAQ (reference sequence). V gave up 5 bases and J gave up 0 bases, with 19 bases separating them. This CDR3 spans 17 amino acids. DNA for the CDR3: TGTGCCAGCAGCCCACACGGAACACGTAACATGAACACTGAAGCTTTCTTT. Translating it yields CASSPHGTRNMNTEAFF.